This T cell receptor beta chain was recovered during a study of CD8 T cells in ankylosing spondylitis. About this clonotype: Its antigen remains unknown.

Findings of the study overall: A motif in TCR beta, a set of eight highly homologous variants, appeared characteristic of ankylosing spondylitis blood.

Quantitative 5'-RACE with molecular barcodes generated TCR beta libraries. TCRdb re-analysed the 5' RACE reads in MiXCR, keeping a single row per CDR3 protein. The sample has approximately 130,000 distinct CDR3 sequences; around 9.7% are singletons. This sequence originates from a male donor with ankylosing spondylitis or in good health (not recorded which). Specimen: blood, either unsorted or a sorted T cell fraction (not recorded which).

The DNA of the CDR3 is TGCAGTGCTAGAGTTTTGGACACCGGGGAGCTGTTTTTT. It codes for CSARVLDTGELFF. The chain couples TRBV20-1 to TRBJ2-2; no clear D gene. CDR1 is DFQATT, CDR2 SNEGSKA, per germline (reference sequence). V lost 1 base, J lost 3 bases, and 6 bases lay in between. CDR3 length equals 13 residues.